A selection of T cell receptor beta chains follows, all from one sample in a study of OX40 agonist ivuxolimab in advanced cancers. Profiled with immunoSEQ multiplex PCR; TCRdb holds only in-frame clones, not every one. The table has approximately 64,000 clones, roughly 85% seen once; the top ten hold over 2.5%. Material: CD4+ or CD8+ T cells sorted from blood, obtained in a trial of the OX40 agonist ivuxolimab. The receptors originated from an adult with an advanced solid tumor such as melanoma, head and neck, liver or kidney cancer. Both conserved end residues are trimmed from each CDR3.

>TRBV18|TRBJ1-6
ASSEQSSYNSPLH
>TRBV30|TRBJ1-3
AWSVEGNGNTIY
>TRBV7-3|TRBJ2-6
AYPGQGPTGANVLT
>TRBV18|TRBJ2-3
ASSPGTGSDTQY
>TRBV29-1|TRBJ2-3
SVVGSVNTDTQY
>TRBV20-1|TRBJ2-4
SASGRNIQY
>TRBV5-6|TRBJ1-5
ASSWGYGGNNQPQH
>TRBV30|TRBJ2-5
AWSKEGSQETQY
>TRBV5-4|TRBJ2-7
ASSLPRGYEQY
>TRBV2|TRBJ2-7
ASSPGGGLSYEQY
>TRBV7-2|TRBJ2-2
ASSPQGADTGELF
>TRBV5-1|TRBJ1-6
ASSPTGDAYNSPLH
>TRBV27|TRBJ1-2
ASSFWAGNNYGYT
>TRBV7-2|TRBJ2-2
ASSSEGQGNTGELF